This entry describes one T cell receptor beta chain. Its cognate antigen is unknown. CDR1 SGHRS and CDR2 YFSETQ come from the germline V gene. The CDR3 spans 14 residues. Trimming cost V 4 bases and J 7 bases, with 14 bases left between them. With 60 Vbeta and 13 Jbeta primers, the PCR was carried out. Sequencing was performed with immunoSEQ multiplex PCR; in TCRdb, only in-frame clones are kept and a portion is missing. The repertoire holds some 78,000 clones, with 80% as singletons. This sample is part of a study of cytomegalovirus exposure and HLA in healthy donors. The study's findings and limits: The study reported that TCR beta sequences accurately predicted HLA-A and HLA-B alleles in most subjects. The study designated 150 to 200 TCR beta chains cytomegalovirus-associated. In a later analysis, V- and J-gene trimming of beta chains associated with a DCLRE1C missense variant, replicated independently.

Donors counted as nominally healthy when sampled, yet unrecorded immune exposures were likely. The sequencing input was PBMCs. The chain is built from TRBV5-1 and TRBJ2-2; maybe TRBD1 (6 bases). This receptor was obtained from a man in his fifties in good health and CMV-seropositive. The CDR3 loop is CASSKSQGGGELFF. CDR3 DNA sequence: TGCGCCAGCAGCAAGTCACAGGGCGGCGGGGAGCTGTTTTTT.